The 13 T cell receptor beta chains reported below all come from one sample, sequenced in a study of neurological immune-mediated disorders. A single record per CDR3 protein comes from TCRdb applying MiXCR to the 5' RACE reads. The sample records about 70,000 distinct CDR3 sequences, around 5% being singletons. The sample comprised PBMCs. The source of these receptors is a woman aged 70-85 years with multiple sclerosis.

A few counts support this clonotype. This chain joins TRBV28 and TRBJ1-5; 7 bases are a match to TRBD1. From germline, CDR1 is MDHEN and CDR2 SYDVKM. The ends lost 5 bases at V and 0 bases at J; junction bases unmatched: 4. This CDR3 is built from 15 residues. CDR3 coding DNA: TGTGCCAGCAGTCGGGACAGTAATAGCAATCAGCCCCAGCATTTT. Its translation is CASSRDSNSNQPQHF. Combining the CDR3 with reference TRBV28 and TRBJ1-5 gives the whole variable domain DVKVTQSSRYLVKRTGEKVFLECVQDMDHENMFWYRQDPGLGLRLIYFSYDVKMKEKGDIPEGYSVSREKKERFSLILESASTNQTSMYLCASSRDSNSNQPQHFGDGTRLSIL.

This clonotype appeared many times. The chain carries TRBV7-2 and TRBJ2-1, with D unclear. The CDR3 length is 12 residues. Germline V gene sequence: CDR1 SGHTA, CDR2 FQGNSA. V shed 2 bases and J shed 5 bases, with 4 bases lying between them. In nucleotides, the CDR3 is TGTGCCAGCAGCTTATGGAACAATGAGCAGTTCTTC. Encoded protein: CASSLWNNEQFF. The full variable domain, its missing parts supplied by reference TRBV7-2 and TRBJ2-1, is GAGVSQSPSNKVTEKGKDVELRCDPISGHTALYWYRQSLGQGLEFLIYFQGNSAPDKSGLPSDRFSAERTGGSVSTLTIQRTQQEDSAVYLCASSLWNNEQFFGPGTRLTVL.

This clonotype was counted ten times or more. This rearrangement joins TRBV4-1 to TRBJ2-5, with 12 bases lining up with TRBD1. This CDR3 spans 18 amino acids. Germline V CDR1 and CDR2: MGHRA, YSYEKL. The ends lost 4 bases at V and 2 bases at J; junction bases unmatched: 11. Written as DNA, the CDR3 is TGCGCCAGCAGCCCCGCCGGGACAGGGGGCGCATGGCAAGAGACCCAGTACTTC. Its translation is CASSPAGTGGAWQETQYF.

This clonotype was recorded many times. V usage is TRBV29-1 and J usage is TRBJ1-2; D is unresolved. The CDR3 is 13 amino acids. Germline V CDR1 and CDR2: SQVTM, ANQGSEA. Trimming took off 4 bases at V and 2 bases at J, with 11 bases between the two ends. CDR3 in amino acids: CSVGMGGNYGYTF. The CDR3, as DNA: TGCAGCGTTGGGATGGGCGGAAACTATGGCTACACCTTC.

This clonotype has at least ten counts. The chain joins TRBV7-9 to TRBJ1-5; a possible D gene is TRBD1 (5 bases). V was pared by 4 bases and J by 5 bases, with 15 bases between. Germline V gene sequence: CDR1 SEHNR, CDR2 FQNEAQ (reference sequence). This CDR3 is 15 amino acids long. The CDR3 here is CASSSTGGVDQPQHF. CDR3 nucleotide sequence: TGTGCCAGCAGCTCGACCGGGGGAGTCGATCAGCCCCAGCATTTT.

This clonotype appeared many times. This chain connects TRBV2 to TRBJ2-3, with D tentatively TRBD2 (5 bases). Germline CDR1 SNHLY, CDR2 FYNNEI. The CDR3 extends over 13 amino acids. Trimming removed 6 bases from V and 2 bases from J, with 9 bases in between. CDR3 residues: CASRGLYTDTQYF. The CDR3 DNA is TGTGCCAGCAGAGGACTCTACACAGATACGCAGTATTTT.

This clonotype has ten or more counts. The chain combines TRBV20-1 with TRBJ2-3; TRBD1 agrees at 11 bases. The CDR3 has 15 amino acids. In germline, CDR1 is DFQATT, CDR2 SNEGSKA (reference sequence). The V and J ends lost 0 bases and 4 bases, in that order; junction bases with no gene match: 3. The CDR3 sequence is CSARDPGQGADTQYF. The CDR3 bases are TGCAGTGCTAGAGACCCGGGACAGGGGGCAGATACGCAGTATTTT.

This clonotype was detected many times. The chain recombines TRBV10-3 with TRBJ1-6, with D possibly TRBD1 on 6 matching bases. Germline CDR1 reads ENHRY; CDR2 reads SYGVKD. V shed 7 bases and J shed 7 bases, with 14 bases lying between them. CDR3 length: 14 residues. CDR3 protein: CAINAGELNSPLHF. In DNA, the CDR3 is TGTGCCATCAACGCAGGGGAGCTGAATTCACCCCTCCACTTT.

This clonotype was counted many times. The rearrangement uses TRBV3-1 and TRBJ2-4; 9 bases are a match to TRBD2. The V gene's germline CDR1 is LGHDT and CDR2 YNNKEL (reference sequence). The CDR3 runs 17 residues. Trimming took 0 bases from V and 5 from J; bases not matched to a gene: 8. The CDR3 reads CASSQESLRLAENIQYF. In nucleotides, the CDR3 is TGTGCCAGCAGCCAAGAGTCCCTTAGACTAGCGGAAAACATTCAGTACTTC.

This clonotype was picked up a small number of times. The chain couples TRBV7-2 to TRBJ1-1; D ambiguous. The V and J ends lost 5 bases and 1 base respectively, with 14 bases between them. Germline-derived CDR1 and CDR2 are SGHTA and FQGNSA. This CDR3 comprises 15 residues. The chain's CDR3 is CASSPRQTRNTEAFF. The CDR3 region has the DNA TGTGCCAGCAGCCCCCGTCAGACAAGGAACACTGAAGCTTTCTTT.

This clonotype was seen many times. The chain uses TRBV7-2 and TRBJ2-2; 10 bases are a match to TRBD2. Germline loops: CDR1 SGHTA, CDR2 FQGNSA. This CDR3 has 15 residues. V lost 8 bases, J lost 4 bases, and 7 bases stayed unmatched. This chain's CDR3 is CASLSGRATTGELFF. CDR3 DNA sequence: TGTGCCAGCTTAAGCGGGAGGGCTACCACCGGGGAGCTGTTTTTT.

This clonotype has a handful of counts. The chain employs TRBV15 and TRBJ1-6; perhaps TRBD1 as D (5 bases). There are 15 residues in the CDR3. Germline CDR1 is LNHNV and CDR2 is YYDKDF (reference sequence). Trimming removed 0 bases at V and 8 bases at J, with 11 bases between. In nucleotides, the CDR3 is TGTGCCACCAGCAGAGAGGTTCAGGGTGATTCACCCCTCCACTTT. It is translated as CATSREVQGDSPLHF.

This clonotype was seen a handful of times. A much more abundant neighbour one base away suggests this may be a read error. The chain joins TRBV3-1 to TRBJ1-2; a weak D match, TRBD1 (5 bases). Trimming pared 8 bases from V and 8 bases from J, leaving 12 bases between. The germline CDR1 and CDR2 sequences are LGHDT and YNNKEL (reference sequence). This CDR3 has 11 residues. The DNA of the CDR3 is TGTGCCAGCTCCGCAGGGTTAGGCTACACCTTC. Translated: CASSAGLGYTF.